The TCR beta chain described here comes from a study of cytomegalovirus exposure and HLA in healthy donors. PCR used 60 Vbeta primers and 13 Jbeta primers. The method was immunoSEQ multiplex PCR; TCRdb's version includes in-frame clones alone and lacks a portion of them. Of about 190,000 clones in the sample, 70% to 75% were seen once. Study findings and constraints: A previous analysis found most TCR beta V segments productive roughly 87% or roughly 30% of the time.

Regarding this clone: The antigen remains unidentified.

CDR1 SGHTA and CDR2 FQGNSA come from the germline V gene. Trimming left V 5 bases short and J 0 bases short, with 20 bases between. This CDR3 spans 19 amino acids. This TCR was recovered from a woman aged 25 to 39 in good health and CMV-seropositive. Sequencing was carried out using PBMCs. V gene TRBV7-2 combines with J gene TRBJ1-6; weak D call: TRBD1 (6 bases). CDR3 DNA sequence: TGTGCCAGCAGCCCGGGACATGAAAGGGGGAGCTCCTATAATTCACCCCTCCACTTT. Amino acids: CASSPGHERGSSYNSPLHF.